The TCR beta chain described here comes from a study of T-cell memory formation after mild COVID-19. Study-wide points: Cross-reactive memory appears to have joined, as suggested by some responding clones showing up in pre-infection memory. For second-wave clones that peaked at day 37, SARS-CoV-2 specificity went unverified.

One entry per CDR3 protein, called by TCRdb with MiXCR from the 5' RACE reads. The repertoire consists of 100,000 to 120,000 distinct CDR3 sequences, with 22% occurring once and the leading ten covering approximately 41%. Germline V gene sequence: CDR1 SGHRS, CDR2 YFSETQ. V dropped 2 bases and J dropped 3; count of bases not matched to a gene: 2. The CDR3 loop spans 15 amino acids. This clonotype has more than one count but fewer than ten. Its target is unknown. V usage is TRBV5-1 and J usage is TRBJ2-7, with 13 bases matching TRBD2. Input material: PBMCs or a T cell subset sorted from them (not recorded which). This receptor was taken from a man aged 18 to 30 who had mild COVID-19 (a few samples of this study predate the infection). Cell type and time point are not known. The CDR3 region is CASSFRTSGGYEQYF. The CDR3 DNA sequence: TGCGCCAGCAGCTTCAGGACTAGCGGGGGCTACGAGCAGTACTTC.